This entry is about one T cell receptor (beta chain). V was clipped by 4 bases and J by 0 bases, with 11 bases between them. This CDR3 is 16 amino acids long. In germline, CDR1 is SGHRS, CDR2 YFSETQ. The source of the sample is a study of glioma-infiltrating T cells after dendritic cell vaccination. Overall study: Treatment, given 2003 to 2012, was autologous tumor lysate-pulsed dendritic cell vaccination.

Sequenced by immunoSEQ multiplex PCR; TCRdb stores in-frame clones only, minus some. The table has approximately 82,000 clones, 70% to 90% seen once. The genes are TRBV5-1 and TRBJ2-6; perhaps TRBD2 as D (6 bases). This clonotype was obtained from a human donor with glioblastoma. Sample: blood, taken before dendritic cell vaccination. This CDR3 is CASSAGGSSGANVLTF. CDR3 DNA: TGCGCCAGCAGCGCCGGGGGAAGCTCTGGGGCCAACGTCCTGACTTTC.